The clone carrying this TCR beta chain has a count of ten or more. The antigen remains undetermined. These data belong to a study of glioma-infiltrating T cells. Study-level points and caveats: Only very few CDR3 sequences appeared in both tissue and blood. Non-neoplastic patients had below-expected tissue-blood divergence, while all gliomas exceeded expectation.

This CDR3 spans 15 amino acids. The ends were cut back, 2 bases at V and 0 bases at J, with 8 bases in the middle. CDR1 is MDHEN, CDR2 SYDVKM, per germline. Amplification of TCR alpha and beta CDR3 regions from RNA used iRepertoire nested multiplex PCR. Input was roughly 100-450 ng of tissue mRNA or PBMC total RNA. TCRdb used MiXCR to reprocess the multiplex PCR reads, holding one entry per CDR3 protein. The table has approximately 190,000 distinct CDR3 sequences, around 30% seen once. The chain recombines TRBV28 with TRBJ1-3; D uncertain. The sequenced sample was glioma tissue, nonneoplastic brain tissue, or PBMCs (not recorded which). The clonotype was recovered from a human donor with low-grade glioma or glioblastoma, undergoing nonglioma brain surgery, or in good health (not recorded which). The CDR3 coding sequence is TGTGCCAGCAGTTTAGGTGGGCTCTCTGGAAACACCATATATTTT. This encodes CASSLGGLSGNTIYF.